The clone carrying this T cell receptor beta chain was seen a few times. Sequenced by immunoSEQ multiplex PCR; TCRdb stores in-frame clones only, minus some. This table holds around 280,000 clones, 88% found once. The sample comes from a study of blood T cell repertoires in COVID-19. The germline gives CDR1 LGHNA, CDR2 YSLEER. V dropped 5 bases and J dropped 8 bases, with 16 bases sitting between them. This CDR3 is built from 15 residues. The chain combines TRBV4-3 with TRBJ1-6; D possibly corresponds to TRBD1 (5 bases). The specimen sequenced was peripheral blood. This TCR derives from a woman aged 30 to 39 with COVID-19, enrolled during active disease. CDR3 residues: CASSGQGIDDSPLHF. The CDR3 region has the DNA TGCGCCAGCAGCGGGCAGGGTATCGATGATTCACCCCTCCACTTT.